Shown below are 31 T cell receptor beta chains from a single sample sequenced in a study of blood T cell repertoires in COVID-19. Libraries were prepared by immunoSEQ multiplex PCR; TCRdb keeps only in-frame clonotypes and omits some of them. The data contain fewer than 250,000 clones, around 92% of them singletons. Sequences were obtained from peripheral blood. The receptors come from a man between 25 and 39 years old with acute or convalescent COVID-19.

The J gene is TRBJ2-7, the V gene TRBV4-1; D not certain. This CDR3 comprises 16 residues. V dropped 0 bases and J dropped 2 bases, with 14 bases sitting between them. The germline V gene has CDR1 MGHRA and CDR2 YSYEKL. The CDR3 bases are TGCGCCAGCAGCCAAGATTTTTTAACCGCGACCTACGAGCAGTACTTC. Protein sequence: CASSQDFLTATYEQYF.

This sequence joins TRBV27 and TRBJ1-3; 8 bases align to TRBD1. This CDR3 contains 13 residues. Germline V CDR1 and CDR2: MNHEY, SMNVEV (reference sequence). V was pared by 6 bases and J by 4 bases, with 2 bases of the junction left unmatched. CDR3 nucleotide sequence: TGTGCCAGCAGCCGACAGGGGGGAAACACCATATATTTT. Its translation: CASSRQGGNTIYF.

V usage is TRBV13 and J usage is TRBJ1-2, with a tentative D call TRBD1 (6 bases). CDR3 length equals 13 residues. The germline V gene has CDR1 PRHDT and CDR2 FYEKMQ (reference sequence). The ends were cut back, 2 bases at V and 6 bases at J, with 10 bases in the middle. CDR3 sequence reads: CASSLSGADGYTF. Written as DNA, the CDR3 is TGTGCCAGCAGCTTATCAGGGGCTGATGGCTACACCTTC.

In DNA form, the CDR3 reads TGTGCCAGCATCCCCTCGTGGCAGGGGGGTGAAGCTTTCTTT. Its translation: CASIPSWQGGEAFF. The V and J genes are TRBV6-2 or TRBV6-3 and TRBJ1-1, with TRBD1 matching over 7 bases. The CDR3 runs 14 residues. Germline CDR1 reads MNHEY; CDR2 reads SVGEGT. V trimming: 7 bases; J trimming: 7 bases; junction bases outside the gene matches: 12.

The chain couples TRBV7-3 to TRBJ2-3, with D perhaps TRBD2 (6 bases). V lost 1 base to trimming and J lost 4 bases, with 12 bases between them. CDR1 is SGHTA, CDR2 FQGTGA, per germline. CDR3 size: 15 residues. The CDR3 bases are TGTGCCAGCAGCTTAAGGCAGGGAGGACCAGATACGCAGTATTTT. Its translation is CASSLRQGGPDTQYF.

The chain is built from TRBV11-1 and TRBJ1-1; perhaps TRBD1 as D (6 bases). V shed 5 bases and J shed 2 bases, with 12 bases lying between them. This CDR3 region has 14 residues. Germline CDR1 and CDR2: SGHAT and FQDESV (reference sequence). The CDR3 spells CASSPRQANTEAFF. The CDR3 bases are TGTGCCAGCAGCCCTAGACAGGCTAACACTGAAGCTTTCTTT. The full variable domain, its missing parts supplied by reference TRBV11-1 and TRBJ1-1, is EAEVAQSPRYKITEKSQAVAFWCDPISGHATLYWYRQILGQGPELLVQFQDESVVDDSQLPKDRFSAERLKGVDSTLKIQPAELGDSAMYLCASSPRQANTEAFFGQGTRLTVV.

The chain links TRBV6-1 to TRBJ2-5, with 7 positions matching TRBD1. From germline, CDR1 is MNHNS and CDR2 SASEGT. The CDR3 spans 14 residues. V lost 3 bases, J lost 1 base, and 2 bases stayed unmatched. This chain's CDR3 is CASSDRGSQETQYF. The CDR3 nucleotides are TGTGCCAGCAGTGACAGGGGGTCCCAAGAGACCCAGTACTTC.

This sequence joins TRBV19 and TRBJ2-2, with 14 bases aligning to TRBD2. The CDR3 loop spans 15 amino acids. With 4 bases clipped from V and 5 bases from J, the junction kept 0 bases outside the gene matches. Germline values: CDR1 LNHDA, CDR2 SQIVND (reference sequence). The CDR3: CASSRTSGRTGELFF. In DNA, the CDR3 is TGTGCCAGTAGTAGGACTAGCGGGAGGACCGGGGAGCTGTTTTTT.

In its sample, this clone was seen once. The chain combines TRBV5-1 with TRBJ2-7; tentatively, D is TRBD1 (7 bases). Trimming left V 5 bases short and J 6 bases short, with 18 bases between. Germline CDR1 is SGHRS and CDR2 is YFSETQ. The CDR3 extends over 14 amino acids. CDR3 in DNA: TGCGCCAGCAGTTACCCTTCTCAGGGGGGCGAGCAGTACTTC. Encoded protein: CASSYPSQGGEQYF. Complete variable domain (other parts from reference TRBV5-1 and TRBJ2-7): KAGVTQTPRYLIKTRGQQVTLSCSPISGHRSVSWYQQTPGQGLQFLFEYFSETQRNKGNFPGRFSGRQFSNSRSEMNVSTLELGDSALYLCASSYPSQGGEQYFGPGTRLTVT.

The chain is built from TRBV7-9 and TRBJ1-1; 8 nucleotides match TRBD1. CDR1 is SEHNR and CDR2 is FQNEAQ in the germline V gene (reference sequence). V lost 2 bases and J lost 7; bases outside the gene matches: 9. The CDR3 consists of 15 residues. The CDR3 DNA reads as TGTGCCAGCAGCTTAAACCAGGGGGCGCGGGGTGAAGCTTTCTTT. The encoded protein is CASSLNQGARGEAFF.

The chain couples TRBV11-3 to TRBJ2-3; possibly TRBD2 for D (6 bases). Germline V CDR1 and CDR2: SGHNT, YENEEA. The CDR3 length is 16 residues. V lost 4 bases to trimming and J lost 4 bases, with 18 bases between them. In DNA form, the CDR3 reads TGTGCCAGCAGCTCAGTTGGAGGGAGTGGCCCAGATACGCAGTATTTT. Its translation is CASSSVGGSGPDTQYF.

The V call is TRBV7-9, the J call TRBJ2-5; perhaps TRBD2 as D (6 bases). Trimming cost V 0 bases and J 3 bases, with 17 bases left between them. Germline-derived CDR1 and CDR2 are SEHNR and FQNEAQ (reference sequence). The CDR3 has 17 residues. In DNA, the CDR3 is TGTGCCAGCAGCTTAGCCCCCTCGGCGGGGCAAGAAGAGACCCAGTACTTC. Its translation: CASSLAPSAGQEETQYF.

The J gene is TRBJ2-1, the V gene TRBV7-9; TRBD2 is a possible D gene (5 bases). Germline values: CDR1 SEHNR, CDR2 FQNEAQ (reference sequence). The length of the CDR3 is 13 residues. Trimming removed 5 bases from V and 12 bases from J, with 17 bases in between. CDR3 bases: TGTGCCAGCAGCCCCGACTCTAGCCCCAGGCAGTTCTTC. It yields the protein CASSPDSSPRQFF.

The rearrangement links TRBV28 to TRBJ2-7; TRBD1 matches 11 bases. The CDR3 runs 17 residues. The ends lost 4 bases at V and 7 bases at J; junction bases unmatched: 15. The germline V gene has CDR1 MDHEN and CDR2 SYDVKM. The CDR3 DNA follows: TGTGCCAGCAGTTCTCTAGGACAGGGGGCCCCAGGAGGGGAGCAGTACTTC. Its translation: CASSSLGQGAPGGEQYF. Variable domain in full (rest from reference TRBV28 and TRBJ2-7): DVKVTQSSRYLVKRTGEKVFLECVQDMDHENMFWYRQDPGLGLRLIYFSYDVKMKEKGDIPEGYSVSREKKERFSLILESASTNQTSMYLCASSSLGQGAPGGEQYFGPGTRLTVT.

This sequence joins TRBV11-2 and TRBJ1-2; possible D gene TRBD1, 6 bases. The germline V gene encodes CDR1 SGHAT and CDR2 FQNNGV. Trimming took 1 base from V and 1 from J, leaving 10 bases between them. The CDR3 loop spans 15 amino acids. CDR3 nucleotide sequence: TGTGCCAGCAGCTTAGCGGCAGGGGTTAACTATGGCTACACCTTC. Residues: CASSLAAGVNYGYTF.

This chain uses TRBV18 with TRBJ2-7, with 7 bases identical to TRBD1. This CDR3 has 15 amino acids. In germline, CDR1 is KGHSH, CDR2 LQKENI. Germline trimming cut 3 bases from V and 6 bases from J; bases unmatched to any gene: 11. The CDR3 loop is CASSPTTGSPLEQYF. CDR3 coding DNA: TGTGCCAGCTCACCTACGACAGGGTCCCCTCTCGAGCAGTACTTC.

The rearrangement links TRBV5-5 to TRBJ2-2; possibly TRBD2 for D (6 bases). The germline V gene has CDR1 SGHKS and CDR2 YYEKEE (reference sequence). The CDR3 length is 18 residues. The V end was cut by 6 bases, the J end by 0 bases, with 21 bases between. CDR3 protein: CASIMGGTLTANTGELFF. The DNA for the CDR3 is TGTGCCAGCATTATGGGGGGTACTCTGACCGCGAACACCGGGGAGCTGTTTTTT.

The CDR3 sequence: CASTLTGTGGTDTQYF. The CDR3 bases are TGTGCCAGCACCCTAACCGGGACAGGGGGCACAGATACGCAGTATTTT. The chain employs TRBV7-9 and TRBJ2-3, with 10 bases that match TRBD1. V lost 7 bases and J lost 1; bases outside the gene matches: 8. CDR3 size: 16 residues. The germline V gene has CDR1 SEHNR and CDR2 FQNEAQ (reference sequence).

CDR3 region: CASSLRGSYNEQFF. DNA for the CDR3: TGTGCCAGCAGTTTAAGGGGTTCCTACAATGAGCAGTTCTTC. The chain uses TRBV28 and TRBJ2-1, with a weak D call TRBD1 (5 bases). Trimming shortened V by 2 bases and J by 1 base, and 6 bases separated the two germline ends. Looked up from germline, CDR1 is MDHEN and CDR2 is SYDVKM. The CDR3 runs 14 residues.

This chain connects TRBV6-5 to TRBJ2-3; no clear D. Germline V lookup: CDR1 MNHEY, CDR2 SVGAGI. The CDR3 is 12 residues long. V was clipped by 5 bases and J by 6 bases, with 9 bases between them. For the CDR3, the DNA is TGTGCCAGCAGTCCAAAGGAGGATACGCAGTATTTT. It specifies CASSPKEDTQYF.

This clone came up once. The rearrangement joins TRBV7-2 to TRBJ1-6; 7 bases align to TRBD1. Germline V gene data show CDR1 as SGHTA and CDR2 as FQGNSA. After removal of 7 bases from V and 5 bases from J, the junction contained 11 bases not matched to a gene. CDR3 length equals 16 residues. The CDR3, as DNA: TGTGCCAGCACCATAGACAGGGCGGTTAATAATTCACCCCTCCACTTT. Translating gives CASTIDRAVNNSPLHF.

The chain recombines TRBV10-1 with TRBJ2-2, with 7 bases that match TRBD1. Trimming took 2 bases from V and 7 from J; bases not matched to a gene: 4. The germline CDR1 and CDR2 sequences are WNHNN and SYGVQD (reference sequence). The CDR3 totals 14 residues. CDR3 in amino acids: CASSEEGAGGELFF. The CDR3 nucleotides read TGCGCCAGCAGTGAGGAGGGGGCCGGCGGGGAGCTGTTTTTT.

The rearrangement uses TRBV18 and TRBJ2-7, with D maybe TRBD2 (6 bases). This CDR3 has 12 amino acids. Germline V gives CDR1 KGHSH, CDR2 LQKENI. V lost 6 bases and J 5 bases, leaving 11 bases between the germline ends. This CDR3 is CASSRDWDEQYF. CDR3 coding DNA: TGTGCCAGCTCCCGGGACTGGGACGAGCAGTACTTC.

The chain combines TRBV6-5 with TRBJ2-5; 7 bases fit TRBD1. The V gene's germline CDR1 is MNHEY and CDR2 SVGAGI. After removal of 6 bases from V and 4 bases from J, the junction contained 11 bases not matched to a gene. This CDR3 region has 15 residues. The CDR3 DNA sequence: TGTGCCAGCAGCATTGCAGGGGGTCGGAGAGAGACCCAGTACTTC. It is translated as CASSIAGGRRETQYF.

The chain combines TRBV14 with TRBJ1-2; D perhaps matches TRBD1 (5 bases). The CDR3 contains 14 residues. Germline V lookup: CDR1 SGHDN, CDR2 FVKESK. V dropped 4 bases and J dropped 10 bases, with 19 bases sitting between them. Here the CDR3 reads CASSRTLSTGVYTF. In DNA, the CDR3 is TGTGCCAGCAGCCGGACACTGTCCACGGGGGTCTACACCTTC.

The gene calls are TRBV14 and TRBJ1-2; perhaps TRBD1 as D (5 bases). Deletions cut 1 base from V and 5 bases from J, with 11 bases between. The CDR3 is 14 residues long. Germline V gene lookup returns CDR1 SGHDN and CDR2 FVKESK. The CDR3 reads CASSQVGLRYGYTF. The CDR3 DNA reads as TGTGCCAGCAGCCAAGTGGGACTGCGGTATGGCTACACCTTC.

About this clone: One junction end disagrees with the germline gene, perhaps due to a read error. The chain joins TRBV6-5 to TRBJ1-5, with D possibly TRBD1 on 6 matching bases. The CDR3 runs 16 residues. The germline gives CDR1 MNHEY, CDR2 SVGAGI. In DNA, the CDR3 is TGTGCCAGCAGCTACTTGGGGGGGCAGGGCAATCAGCCCCAGCATTTT. Its translation: CASSYLGGQGNQPQHF.

The rearrangement uses TRBV27 and TRBJ1-1; 7 bases are a match to TRBD1. The ends lost 7 bases at V and 5 bases at J; junction bases unmatched: 10. CDR1 is MNHEY and CDR2 is SMNVEV in the germline V gene (reference sequence). There are 14 residues in the CDR3. CDR3 nucleotides: TGTGCCAGCAATTTCCCCAGGGGGGTGACTGAAGCTTTCTTT. This sequence encodes CASNFPRGVTEAFF.

The gene calls are TRBV3-1 (or the pseudogene TRBV3-2) and TRBJ2-2, with D uncertain. Germline-derived CDR1 and CDR2 are LGHDT and YNNKEL (reference sequence). Trimming took off 2 bases at V and 7 bases at J, with 17 bases between the two ends. The CDR3 runs 16 residues. CDR3 coding DNA: TGTGCCAGCAGCCAAAATTTGGCGGCAGTAGGCGGGGAGCTGTTTTTT. This translates into CASSQNLAAVGGELFF.

This chain links TRBV29-1 with TRBJ2-3, with 10 bases fitting TRBD1. J gave up 2 bases and V 6 bases, and 11 bases lay outside the gene matches. In germline, CDR1 is SQVTM, CDR2 ANQGSEA. The CDR3 contains 16 residues. CDR3 in DNA: TGCAGCGTAGGTGGCCGGGACAGGGGTTCCACAGATACGCAGTATTTT. This translates into CSVGGRDRGSTDTQYF.

DNA of the CDR3: TGTGCCAGCAGCCAAGCCCGCCGTAGCGGGGGGCACCAAGAGACCCAGTACTTC. Protein: CASSQARRSGGHQETQYF. The gene calls are TRBV4-2 and TRBJ2-5, with TRBD2 matching 10 bases. Germline lookup yields CDR1 LGHNA and CDR2 YNFKEQ. CDR3 length: 18 amino acids. J gave up 0 bases and V 1 base, and 8 bases lay outside the gene matches.